The entry below describes one T cell receptor (beta chain). Its antigen is not identified. The junction does not match germline at one end; this may be a read error. A sample-barcoded 5' primer and a J-beta primer mix were used in a second PCR of roughly 7 to 12 cycles. A template-switch adaptor with 12 random nucleotides tagged each cDNA molecule. At least 2.5 million CDR3-containing paired-end reads were obtained per sample. TCRdb re-called the 5' RACE reads through MiXCR, storing one row per CDR3 protein. In the table there are nearly 800,000 distinct CDR3 sequences, 45% to 70% of which are singletons. Donors each provided about 9.5 milliliters of peripheral blood. Looked up from germline, CDR1 is SGHTA and CDR2 is FQGNSA. This CDR3 has 14 residues. This entry is derived from a study of blood T cells in healthy people across ages. The study's findings and limits: TCR beta diversity per million T cells fell roughly linearly with age.

Sequencing was carried out using blood. The chain joins TRBV7-2 to TRBJ1-2; no clear D. This clonotype was sampled from a man in his forties or fifties in good health. The CDR3 DNA reads TGTGCCAGCAGCGTAGCAGCTCATAACTATGGCTACACCTTC. Encoded protein: CASSVAAHNYGYTF.